This TCR beta chain was recorded in a study of blood T cells in healthy people across ages. Study-wide findings and caveats: Among long-lived donors, naive CD4+ cells were more numerous and diversity higher than in aged donors. The donors' CMV status was not determined, possibly confounding changes in expanded clonotypes. There was a strong correlation between TCR beta diversity and naive T cell percentage.

Details on this clonotype: What it binds is not known.

Per the germline V gene, CDR1 is LNHDA and CDR2 is SQIVND (reference sequence). This CDR3 has 15 residues. V lost 3 bases to trimming and J lost 1 base; unmatched junction nucleotides: 3. A second PCR of 7 to 11 cycles used a sample-barcoded 5' primer and a J-beta primer mix. Each cDNA molecule was tagged by a template-switch adaptor that had 12 random nucleotides. TCRdb processed the 5' RACE reads anew with MiXCR; each CDR3 protein has one entry. The data contain 1.5 million to 2 million distinct CDR3 sequences, 28% of them singletons. The sequence came from a woman younger than 45 in good health. The chain links TRBV19 to TRBJ2-3; 8 nucleotides agree with TRBD2. The sequencing sample was made of blood. For the CDR3, the DNA is TGTGCCAGTAGTATGGGAGCGGGAGGCACAGATACGCAGTATTTT. Protein: CASSMGAGGTDTQYF.